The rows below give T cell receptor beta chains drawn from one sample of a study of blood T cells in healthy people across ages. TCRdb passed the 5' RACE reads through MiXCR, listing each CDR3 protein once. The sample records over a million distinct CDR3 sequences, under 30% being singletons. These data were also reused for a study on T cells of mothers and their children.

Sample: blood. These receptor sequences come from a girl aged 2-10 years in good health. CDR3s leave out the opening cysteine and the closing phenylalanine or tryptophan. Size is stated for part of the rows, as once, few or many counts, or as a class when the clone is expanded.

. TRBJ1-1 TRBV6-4 AIPPGQGVGNTEAF
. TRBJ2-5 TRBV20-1 SARAPRVVETQY
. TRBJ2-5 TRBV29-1 SVRPALETQY
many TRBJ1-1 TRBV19 ASSIVKIGGNTEAF
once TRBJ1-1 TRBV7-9 ASSLYGGAAEAF
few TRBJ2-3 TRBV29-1 SALPDKTDTQY
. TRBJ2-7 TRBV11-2 ASSSGLYRDTEQY
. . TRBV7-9 ASWEGSDEQY
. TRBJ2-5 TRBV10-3 AIRPTWTQETQY
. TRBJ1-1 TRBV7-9 ASRRTGSGAEAF
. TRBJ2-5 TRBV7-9 ASSLDPIQETQY
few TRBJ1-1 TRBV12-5 ASGLGSEAF
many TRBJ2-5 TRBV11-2 ASLPHGAGAETQY
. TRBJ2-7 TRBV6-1 ASSPGGGHYEQY
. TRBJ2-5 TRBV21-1 ASSKGGFRGQQETQY
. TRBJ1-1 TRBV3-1 ASSQDLSENSPDTEAF
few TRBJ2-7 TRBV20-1 SAVHSGTSSYEQY
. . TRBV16 ASSSQPGAYNEQF
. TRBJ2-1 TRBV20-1 SATGSGNNEQF
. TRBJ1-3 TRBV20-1 SAQVPNGFLGNTIY
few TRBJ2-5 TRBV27 ASSRDRVQETQY
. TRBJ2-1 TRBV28 ASSPGTQGYNEQF
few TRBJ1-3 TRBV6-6 ASSYPERQQGNTIY
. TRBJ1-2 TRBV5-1 ASSFPTGGNYGYT
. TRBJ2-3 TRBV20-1 SARVAGVWADTQY
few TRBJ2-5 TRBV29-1 SVVKGYQETQY
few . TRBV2 ASSEALGDRALYEQY